Presented here are 22 T cell receptor beta chains from one specimen sequenced in a study of regulatory T cells in long-lasting Graves disease. Time point noted: newly diagnosed GD, antithyroid drugs for less than 3 months. With RNA extracted from PBMCs as input, the TCR library was made. HTBI primers from iRepertoire and Arm-PCR of CDR3 regions yielded the TCR beta libraries. TCRdb used MiXCR to reprocess the multiplex PCR reads, holding one entry per CDR3 protein. Among 350,000 to 450,000 distinct CDR3 sequences listed, about 15% were seen once. Separately, the same data were catalogued under a study of T cells in Graves' hyperthyroidism and ophthalmopathy.

Sequenced material: peripheral blood mononuclear cells (PBMCs), taken at new diagnosis, from a patient treated with antithyroid drugs. The receptors originated from a woman in her thirties with Graves disease.

The rearrangement uses TRBV27 and TRBJ2-5; D remains ambiguous. This CDR3 spans 13 amino acids. With 6 bases removed from V and 2 bases from J, the gap between germline ends came to 10 bases. Germline V gives CDR1 MNHEY, CDR2 SMNVEV (reference sequence). The CDR3 DNA follows: TGTGCCAGCAGACCCCTTAGGCAAGAGACCCAGTACTTC. Protein sequence: CASRPLRQETQYF.

This clonotype came up a few times. The chain employs TRBV15 and TRBJ1-1, with D possibly TRBD1 on 6 matching bases. The CDR3 covers 14 residues. The V and J ends lost 2 bases and 10 bases respectively, with 17 bases between them. CDR1 and CDR2 from the germline V gene are LNHNV and YYDKDF (reference sequence). In DNA form, the CDR3 reads TGTGCCACCAGCAGACCCACGCCCACCAGGGGAGCTTTCTTT. Amino acids: CATSRPTPTRGAFF.

As regards this clonotype: A far larger clone is off by one base, so a read error is likely. Here the CDR3 DNA reads TGTGCCACCGGCCCTAGCGGGAGAACCAATGAGCAGTACTTC. Amino acid sequence: CATGPSGRTNEQYF. The J gene is TRBJ2-7, the V gene TRBV11-3; 10 bases map to TRBD2. The germline CDR1 and CDR2 sequences are SGHNT and YENEEA. The CDR3 is 14 amino acids. V was pared by 10 bases and J by 7 bases, with 13 bases of the junction left unmatched. The complete variable domain, with remaining parts taken from reference TRBV11-3 and TRBJ2-7, reads EAGVVQSPRYKIIEKKQPVAFWCNPISGHNTLYWYLQNLGQGPELLIRYENEEAVDDSQLPKDRFSAERLKGVDSTLKIQPAELGDSAVYLCATGPSGRTNEQYFGPGTRLTVT.

This clonotype has a count of ten or more. The chain has TRBV6-5 and TRBJ2-1; perhaps TRBD2 as D (6 bases). Trimming pared 2 bases from V and 6 bases from J, leaving 17 bases between. CDR1 MNHEY and CDR2 SVGAGI come from the germline V gene. The CDR3 sequence is 16 residues long. CDR3 nucleotides: TGTGCCAGCAGTTACCAGCCTAGCGTGATGCTCAATGAGCAGTTCTTC. This encodes CASSYQPSVMLNEQFF.

The V and J genes are TRBV19 and TRBJ2-1; 9 bases match TRBD1. Germline assignment: CDR1 LNHDA and CDR2 SQIVND (reference sequence). The CDR3 spans 14 residues. Trimming removed 0 bases from V and 12 bases from J; junction bases left unmatched: 6. CDR3: CASSIDLDRGSQFF. In nucleotides, the CDR3 is TGTGCCAGTAGTATAGATTTGGACAGGGGTTCGCAGTTCTTC.

The chain has TRBV12-3 or TRBV12-4 and TRBJ1-5, with D possibly being TRBD1 (6 bases). The CDR3 is 14 residues long. Trimming took off 1 base at V and 7 bases at J, with 11 bases between the two ends. The CDR3 DNA follows: TGTGCCAGCAGTTTAGGGCAGGGGAAACAGCCCCAGCATTTT. Protein: CASSLGQGKQPQHF.

This clonotype has ten or more counts. The chain links TRBV28 to TRBJ1-1, with 7 bases lining up with TRBD1. The CDR3 covers 16 residues. V lost 5 bases to trimming and J lost 0 bases; unmatched junction nucleotides: 9. Germline CDR1 reads MDHEN; CDR2 reads SYDVKM. CDR3 coding DNA: TGTGCCAGCAGTGCCCCTCCGACAGGGTTGAACACTGAAGCTTTCTTT. As protein: CASSAPPTGLNTEAFF.

There are many counts of this clonotype. This chain links TRBV28 with TRBJ1-2; no clear D. CDR3 length: 15 residues. The V end lost 1 base, the J end lost 8 bases, and 17 bases lay between the germline ends. From germline, CDR1 is MDHEN and CDR2 SYDVKM. The CDR3 spells CASSLLGSAGGGYTF. The CDR3 DNA is TGTGCCAGCAGTTTATTAGGTTCGGCCGGTGGGGGCTACACCTTC.

This clonotype was seen at least ten times. The chain couples TRBV4-2 to TRBJ2-1; D not certain. Trimming took off 0 bases at V and 2 bases at J, with 11 bases between the two ends. The CDR3 contains 16 residues. In germline, CDR1 is LGHNA, CDR2 YNFKEQ. The CDR3 DNA reads as TGTGCCAGCAGCCAAGATCCCGGGTTCGCCTACAATGAGCAGTTCTTC. This codes for CASSQDPGFAYNEQFF.

To note about this clonotype: Given a much more abundant clone one base away, this may be a read error. The chain is built from TRBV2 and TRBJ2-7, with 10 bases identical to TRBD1. Trimming took 7 bases from V and 0 from J; bases not matched to a gene: 9. The germline V gene has CDR1 SNHLY and CDR2 FYNNEI. The CDR3 runs to 16 residues. CDR3 coding DNA: TGTGCCAGCAAGGCCCGGGACAGGGGTTACTCCTACGAGCAGTACTTC. It encodes CASKARDRGYSYEQYF.

This sequence joins TRBV19 and TRBJ1-5, with D possibly matching TRBD1 (6 bases). CDR3 length equals 14 residues. Germline V gene lookup returns CDR1 LNHDA and CDR2 SQIVND (reference sequence). Trimming removed 6 bases at V and 7 bases at J, with 16 bases between. The CDR3 is CASSPGEDYQPQHF. CDR3 DNA: TGTGCCAGTAGCCCAGGGGAGGACTACCAGCCCCAGCATTTT.

The V and J genes are TRBV19 and TRBJ1-1; 10 bases fit TRBD1. The germline V gene has CDR1 LNHDA and CDR2 SQIVND (reference sequence). With 5 bases clipped from V and 8 bases from J, the junction kept 8 bases outside the gene matches. The CDR3 totals 14 residues. The CDR3 DNA sequence: TGTGCCAGTAGTCGATCCGGGACAGGGGAGGAAGCTTTCTTT. Its translation: CASSRSGTGEEAFF.

This clonotype was seen more than once but under ten times. The chain combines TRBV24-1 with TRBJ2-7; 11 positions match TRBD2. The V and J ends lost 7 bases and 7 bases, in that order; junction bases with no gene match: 8. This CDR3 is 14 amino acids long. CDR1 is KGHDR and CDR2 is SFDVKD in the germline V gene. The CDR3 loop reads CATSLAGGVGEQYF. The CDR3 nucleotides are TGTGCCACCAGCTTAGCGGGAGGGGTAGGAGAGCAGTACTTC.

The chain uses TRBV20-1 and TRBJ1-3; the D is unclear. Looked up from germline, CDR1 is DFQATT and CDR2 is SNEGSKA (reference sequence). Between the trimmed V and J ends, which lost 0 bases and 0 bases, there was a span of 9 bases. The CDR3 covers 15 residues. CDR3: CSARDQFHSGNTIYF. The CDR3 nucleotides are TGCAGTGCTAGAGACCAATTTCACTCTGGAAACACCATATATTTT.

This clonotype was detected ten times or more. The rearrangement uses TRBV6-1 and TRBJ2-4; D might be TRBD2 (6 bases). V was clipped by 6 bases and J by 0 bases, with 18 bases between them. The CDR3 covers 17 residues. Germline V lookup: CDR1 MNHNS, CDR2 SASEGT. The CDR3 DNA follows: TGTGCCAGCAGGGATACTTTAGCGGCCCCAGCCAAAAACATTCAGTACTTC. This translates into CASRDTLAAPAKNIQYF.

Many counts were recorded for this clonotype. The genes are TRBV5-1 and TRBJ2-7, with D perhaps assigned TRBD1 or TRBD2 (5 bases each). Germline V gene data show CDR1 as SGHRS and CDR2 as YFSETQ. This CDR3 is 12 amino acids long. The V and J ends lost 4 bases and 6 bases respectively, with 11 bases between them. CDR3 nucleotides: TGCGCCAGCAGCACGAATGGGGGCGAGCAGTACTTC. Translated, it gives CASSTNGGEQYF. The variable domain in full, with the rest retrieved from reference TRBV5-1 and TRBJ2-7, is KAGVTQTPRYLIKTRGQQVTLSCSPISGHRSVSWYQQTPGQGLQFLFEYFSETQRNKGNFPGRFSGRQFSNSRSEMNVSTLELGDSALYLCASSTNGGEQYFGPGTRLTVT.

This clonotype was detected a few times. This sequence joins TRBV24-1 and TRBJ2-2; D is unresolved. From germline, CDR1 is KGHDR and CDR2 SFDVKD. The CDR3 has 15 residues. V lost 1 base, J lost 7 bases, and 12 bases lay in between. The CDR3 here is CATSDFWPKYGELFF. The CDR3 nucleotides are TGTGCCACCAGTGATTTCTGGCCTAAATACGGGGAGCTGTTTTTT.

This clonotype came up a few times. V is TRBV19 and J is TRBJ1-1; D gene uncertain. The CDR3 contains 16 residues. Per germline, CDR1 LNHDA and CDR2 SQIVND (reference sequence). The V end lost 5 bases, the J end lost 4 bases, and 20 bases lay between the germline ends. The CDR3 DNA reads as TGTGCCAGTAGTTCGAATTGGGTTACCTCAGCCACTGAAGCTTTCTTT. Translation gives CASSSNWVTSATEAFF.

This clonotype was observed many times. The rearrangement joins TRBV11-1 to TRBJ2-1; D is tentatively TRBD1 or TRBD2 (5 bases each). V was shortened by 5 bases and J by 10 bases, with 24 bases between the two germline ends. CDR1 is SGHAT and CDR2 is FQDESV in the germline V gene (reference sequence). CDR3 length: 16 amino acids. The CDR3 DNA follows: TGTGCCAGCAGCCCTAAAGCACCCGGGTTCGGGGACGAGCAGTTCTTC. Translating gives CASSPKAPGFGDEQFF.

This sequence joins TRBV2 and TRBJ1-3; D unclear. The CDR3 extends over 15 amino acids. Per the germline V gene, CDR1 is SNHLY and CDR2 is FYNNEI. Trimming left V 3 bases short and J 0 bases short, with 9 bases between. In DNA, the CDR3 is TGTGCCAGCAGTGAGTTTCCAAGCTCTGGAAACACCATATATTTT. Protein: CASSEFPSSGNTIYF.

This clonotype appeared many times. The chain links TRBV2 to TRBJ1-2; tentative D call: TRBD1 (6 bases). Per the germline V gene, CDR1 is SNHLY and CDR2 is FYNNEI. This CDR3 is built from 13 residues. V was trimmed by 3 bases and J by 5 bases, leaving 10 bases between them. CDR3 sequence: CASSDGGRYGYTF. DNA for the CDR3: TGTGCCAGCAGTGATGGGGGCAGATATGGCTACACCTTC.

CDR3 amino acids: CASSLSGPTYEQYF. CDR3 DNA: TGTGCCAGCAGTTTATCAGGGCCAACCTACGAGCAGTACTTC. The rearrangement uses TRBV28 and TRBJ2-7; D might be TRBD1 (5 bases). V was trimmed by 1 base and J by 2 bases, leaving 9 bases between them. Per germline, CDR1 MDHEN and CDR2 SYDVKM. The CDR3 has 14 amino acids.